This entry is about one T cell receptor (beta chain). This sample was taken from a study of blood T cell repertoires in COVID-19. Study context: The United States, Italy and Spain supplied acute and convalescent COVID-19 samples. T cells, B-cell-depleted T cells, or PBMCs provided the cDNA or gDNA that served as material.

Authors' analysis steps: Amplification with reference gene primers provided the estimates of nucleated cell counts. Assay used: immunoSEQ multiplex PCR; TCRdb lists only in-frame clones, some missing. The DNA gave D and trimming, while V, J and clone size come from that table. This table holds about 200,000 clones, around 83% found once. The CDR3 is 12 residues long. CDR1 is SGHDT, CDR2 YYEEEE, per germline. V dropped 0 bases and J dropped 5 bases, with 5 bases sitting between them. This chain uses TRBV5-6 with TRBJ2-5; no clear D gene. This clonotype originated in a woman over 75 with acute or convalescent COVID-19. The sequencing sample was made of peripheral blood. As DNA, the CDR3 is TGTGCCAGCAGCTTGGCGTTGGAGACCCAGTACTTC. Translation: CASSLALETQYF. The entire variable domain, with the rest obtained from reference TRBV5-6 and TRBJ2-5, is as follows: DAGVTQSPTHLIKTRGQQVTLRCSPKSGHDTVSWYQQALGQGPQFIFQYYEEEERQRGNFPDRFSGHQFPNYSSELNVNALLLGDSALYLCASSLALETQYFGPGTRLLVL.